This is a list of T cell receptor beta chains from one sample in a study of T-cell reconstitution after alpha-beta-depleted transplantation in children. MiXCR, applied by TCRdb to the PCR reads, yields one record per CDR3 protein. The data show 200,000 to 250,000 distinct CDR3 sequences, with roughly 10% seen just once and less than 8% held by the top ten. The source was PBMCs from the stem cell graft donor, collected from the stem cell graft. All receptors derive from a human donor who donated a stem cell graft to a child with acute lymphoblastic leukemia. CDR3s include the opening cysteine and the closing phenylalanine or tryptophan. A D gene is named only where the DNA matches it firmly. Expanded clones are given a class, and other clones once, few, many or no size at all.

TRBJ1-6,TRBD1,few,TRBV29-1,TGCAGCGTCGGGACAGGGGACAATTCACCCCTCCACTTT,CSVGTGDNSPLHF
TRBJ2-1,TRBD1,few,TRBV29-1,TGCAGCGTTAGGACAGGGGACAATGAGCAGTTCTTC,CSVRTGDNEQFF
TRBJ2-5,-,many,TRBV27,TGTGCCAGCAGGGGCGGGCCCGGTGGAGAGACCCAGTACTTC,CASRGGPGGETQYF
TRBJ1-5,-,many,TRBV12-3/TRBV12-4,TGTGCCAGCAGTTTGGGAGGTAGATCCGGGAGCAATCAGCCCCAGCATTTT,CASSLGGRSGSNQPQHF
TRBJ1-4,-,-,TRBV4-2,TGTGCCAGCAGCCAAGAACAGGCTAGTTTGGTTCTTAATGAAAAACTGTTTTTT,CASSQEQASLVLNEKLFF
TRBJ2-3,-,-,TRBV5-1,TGCGCCAGCATGAGGGCCGCTGCAGATACGCAGTATTTT,CASMRAAADTQYF
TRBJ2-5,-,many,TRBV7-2,TGTGCCAGCAGCTTATTGGGGGTTTCGGAGACCCAGTACTTC,CASSLLGVSETQYF
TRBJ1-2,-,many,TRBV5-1,TGCGCCAGCAGCTTTCGGGGGGGCGCTAACTATGGCTACACCTTC,CASSFRGGANYGYTF
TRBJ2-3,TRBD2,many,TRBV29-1,TGCAGCGCTACCGGGACTACCTTAGGGACAGATACGCAGTATTTT,CSATGTTLGTDTQYF
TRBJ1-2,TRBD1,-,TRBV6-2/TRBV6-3,TGTGCCAGCAGTGACAGGGAGGTAAACTATGGCTACACCTTC,CASSDREVNYGYTF
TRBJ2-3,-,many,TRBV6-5,TGTGCCAGCGTGGGACGGTATACGCAGTATTTT,CASVGRYTQYF
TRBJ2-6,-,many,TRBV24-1,TGTGCCACCAGTGATTCCGACTCTGGGGCCAACGTCCTGACTTTC,CATSDSDSGANVLTF
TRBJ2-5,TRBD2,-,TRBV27,TGTGCCAGCAGTTCCTCCGGGCTAGCGGGGGGGGAGACCCAGTACTTC,CASSSSGLAGGETQYF
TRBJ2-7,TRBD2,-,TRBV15,TGTGCCACCAGCAGAGTGGCTAGCGGTGCCTACGAGCAGTACTTC,CATSRVASGAYEQYF
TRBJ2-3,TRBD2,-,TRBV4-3,TGCGCCAGCAGCCAAGTGCGGGGGGGCCGGGATACGCAGTATTTT,CASSQVRGGRDTQYF
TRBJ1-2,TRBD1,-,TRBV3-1,TGTGCCAGCAGCCAGTCAACAGGGGGCCGCGGCTACACCTTC,CASSQSTGGRGYTF
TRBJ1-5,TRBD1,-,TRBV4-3,TGCGCCAGCAGCCCTGGGACAGGGGTTAGGAATCAGCCCCAGCATTTT,CASSPGTGVRNQPQHF
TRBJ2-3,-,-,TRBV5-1,TGCGCCAGCAGCTTGGGGAGGACGGACTATCTGTATTTT,CASSLGRTDYLYF
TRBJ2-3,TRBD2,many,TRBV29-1,TGCAGCGTCAGAGCGGGGGTTGGCACAGATACGCAGTATTTT,CSVRAGVGTDTQYF
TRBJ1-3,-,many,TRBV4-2,TGTGCCAGCAGCCAGCAGGCCTCTGGAAACACCATATATTTT,CASSQQASGNTIYF
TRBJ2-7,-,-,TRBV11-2,TGTGCCAGCAGCTTTTCTTCCTACCCCAGGGGCTTGTCCTACGAGCAGTACTTC,CASSFSSYPRGLSYEQYF
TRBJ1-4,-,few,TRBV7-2,TGTGCCAGCGGGGTTAACAGAAATGAAAAACTGTTTTTT,CASGVNRNEKLFF
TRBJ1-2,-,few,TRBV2,TGTGCCAGCAGTGAACCCAGGGATAAGGCCTATGGCTACACCTTC,CASSEPRDKAYGYTF
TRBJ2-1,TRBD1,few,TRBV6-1,TGTGCCAGCAGTGCCCGGGACAGGGGGTTTCGTGAGCAGTTCTTC,CASSARDRGFREQFF
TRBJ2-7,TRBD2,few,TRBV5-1,TGCGCCAGCAGCCCCCGGACTAGCGGGGTCTACGAGCAGTACTTC,CASSPRTSGVYEQYF
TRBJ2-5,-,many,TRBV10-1,TGCGCCAGCAGTGAATCGACAATCCAAGAGACCCAGTACTTC,CASSESTIQETQYF
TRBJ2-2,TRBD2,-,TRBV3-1,TGTGCCAGCAGCCAACGACTAGCGGGGGGCCCCACCGGGGAGCTGTTTTTT,CASSQRLAGGPTGELFF
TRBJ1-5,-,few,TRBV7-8,TGTGCCAGCAGCACAGAAAATGGGCAGGTGTATAGCAATCAGCCCCAGCATTTT,CASSTENGQVYSNQPQHF
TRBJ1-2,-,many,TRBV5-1,TGCGCCAGCAGCTCCCGGGACGGAGACTATGGCTACACCTTC,CASSSRDGDYGYTF
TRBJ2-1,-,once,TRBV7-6,TGTGCCAGCAGCTTAGCGACTACCCAAGGGGGTGAGCAGTTCTTC,CASSLATTQGGEQFF
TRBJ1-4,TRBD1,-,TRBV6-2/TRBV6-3,TGTGCCAGCAGCTACGGACAGGACAAAGGTGAAAAACTGTTTTTT,CASSYGQDKGEKLFF
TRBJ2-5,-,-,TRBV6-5,TGTGCCAGCAGTTACTCCTTAAAGGGGCCCGAGACCCAGTACTTC,CASSYSLKGPETQYF
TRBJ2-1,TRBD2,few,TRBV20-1,TGCAGTGCCCGGACTAGCGGGGTTTTTGTCAATGAGCAGTTCTTC,CSARTSGVFVNEQFF
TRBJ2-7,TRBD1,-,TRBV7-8,TGTGCCAGCAGCCCGGGACAGGCTACAGGGGACGAGCAGTACTTC,CASSPGQATGDEQYF
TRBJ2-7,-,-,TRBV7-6,TGTGCCAGCAGCGCCAGGGGCGACGAGCAGTACTTC,CASSARGDEQYF
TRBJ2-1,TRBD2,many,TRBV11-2,TGTGCCAGTTCGGAGACAGGGAGTAGCGGGGGATCCTACAATGAGCAGTTCTTC,CASSETGSSGGSYNEQFF
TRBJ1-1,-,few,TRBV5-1,TGCGCCAGCAGCCCCGGGGGATTTGGTGGAAACGCTATGAACACTGAAGCTTTCTTT,CASSPGGFGGNAMNTEAFF
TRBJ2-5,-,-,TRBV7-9,TGTGCCAGCAGCCTAGACCAGGCTCAAGAGACCCAGTACTTC,CASSLDQAQETQYF
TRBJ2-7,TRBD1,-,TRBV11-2,TGTGCCAGCAGCACGCAGGCAGGGGGTTTCTACGAGCAGTACTTC,CASSTQAGGFYEQYF
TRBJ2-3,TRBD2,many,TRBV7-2,TGTGCCAGCAGCGTCCTAGCGGGGGGGCCTCCAGATACGCAGTATTTT,CASSVLAGGPPDTQYF
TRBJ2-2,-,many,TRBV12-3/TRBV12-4,TGTGCCAGCATGTTAACTACGAACACCGGGGAGCTGTTTTTT,CASMLTTNTGELFF
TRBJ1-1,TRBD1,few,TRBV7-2,TGTGCCAGCAGCCAAGGACAGGGACGGACTGAAGCTTTCTTT,CASSQGQGRTEAFF
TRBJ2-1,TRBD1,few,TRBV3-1,TGTGCCAGCAGCCAAACCGGGACAGATTCCTACAATGAGCAGTTCTTC,CASSQTGTDSYNEQFF
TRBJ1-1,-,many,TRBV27,TGTGCCAGCAGTTTAAGCGGGGGGAAAGCTTTCTTT,CASSLSGGKAFF
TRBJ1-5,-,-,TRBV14,TGTGCCAGCAGCGCTCGGGCGGGGGTAGGAGGCAATCAGCCCCAGCATTTT,CASSARAGVGGNQPQHF
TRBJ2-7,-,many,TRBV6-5,TGTGCCAGCAGTTACTTTACAGGGAGCTCCTACGAGCAGTACTTC,CASSYFTGSSYEQYF
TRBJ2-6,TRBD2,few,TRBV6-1,TGTGCCAGCTCACTAGCGGGGCCCTCTGGGGCCAACGTCCTGACTTTC,CASSLAGPSGANVLTF
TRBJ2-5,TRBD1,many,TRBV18,TGTGCCAGCTCATTTTCGGACAGGGAAGAGACCCAGTACTTC,CASSFSDREETQYF
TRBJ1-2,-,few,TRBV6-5,TGTGCCAGCAGTAACCCCTACGGCTACACCTTC,CASSNPYGYTF
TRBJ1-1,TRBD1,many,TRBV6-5,TGTGCCAGCAGTTATTTACCGGGACAGGCGAACACTGAAGCTTTCTTT,CASSYLPGQANTEAFF
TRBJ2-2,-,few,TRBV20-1,TGCAGTGCTCGGCCCGGGCCGGGCACCGGGGAGCTGTTTTTT,CSARPGPGTGELFF
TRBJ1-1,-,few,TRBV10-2,TGCGCCAGCAGTGAGGGCTACACTGAAGCTTTCTTT,CASSEGYTEAFF
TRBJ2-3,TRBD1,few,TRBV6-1,TGTGCCAGCACGAGCGGTGGCAGGGGGCGAAAGTATTTT,CASTSGGRGRKYF
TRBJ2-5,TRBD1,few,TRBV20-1,TGCAGTGCTAGCGGACTTTGGGACAGAAAAGAGACCCAGTACTTC,CSASGLWDRKETQYF
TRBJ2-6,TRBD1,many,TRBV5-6,TGTGCCAGCAGCAGCAGGGGGTATGGGGCCAACGTCCTGACTTTC,CASSSRGYGANVLTF
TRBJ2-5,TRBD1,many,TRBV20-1,TGCAGTGCTAATGGCGGACAGGGCCTTCAAGAGACCCAGTACTTC,CSANGGQGLQETQYF
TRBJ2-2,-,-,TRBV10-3,TGTGCCATCAGTGAGGAGCGGTTCACCGGGGAGCTGTTTTTT,CAISEERFTGELFF